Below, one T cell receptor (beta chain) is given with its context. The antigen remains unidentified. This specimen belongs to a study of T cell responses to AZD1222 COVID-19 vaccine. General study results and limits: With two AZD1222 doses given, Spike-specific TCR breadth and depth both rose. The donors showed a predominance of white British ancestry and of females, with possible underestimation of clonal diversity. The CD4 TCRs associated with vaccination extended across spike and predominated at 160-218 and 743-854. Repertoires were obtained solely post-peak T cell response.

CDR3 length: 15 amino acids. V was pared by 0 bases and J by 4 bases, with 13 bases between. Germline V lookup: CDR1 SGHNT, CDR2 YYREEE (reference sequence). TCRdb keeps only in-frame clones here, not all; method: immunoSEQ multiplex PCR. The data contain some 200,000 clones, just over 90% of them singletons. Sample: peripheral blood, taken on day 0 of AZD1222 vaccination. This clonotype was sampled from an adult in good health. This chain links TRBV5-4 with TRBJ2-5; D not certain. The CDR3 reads CASSLARITGETQYF. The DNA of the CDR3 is TGTGCCAGCAGCTTGGCTCGGATTACGGGAGAGACCCAGTACTTC.